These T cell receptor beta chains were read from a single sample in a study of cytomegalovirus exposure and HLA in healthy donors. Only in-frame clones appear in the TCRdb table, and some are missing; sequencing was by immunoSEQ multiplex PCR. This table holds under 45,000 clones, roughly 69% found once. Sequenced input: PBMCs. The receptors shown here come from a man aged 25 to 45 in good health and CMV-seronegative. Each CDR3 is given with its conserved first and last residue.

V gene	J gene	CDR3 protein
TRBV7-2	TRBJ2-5	CASSLRGETQYF
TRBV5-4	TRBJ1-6	CASSTRQPSSYNSPLHF
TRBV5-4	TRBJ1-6	CASSSTGTVGSPLHF
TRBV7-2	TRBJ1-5	CASSLTTGSVPQHF
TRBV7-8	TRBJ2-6	CASSLVDTGSGANVLTF
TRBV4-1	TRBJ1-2	CASSPWGGYGYTF
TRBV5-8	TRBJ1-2	CASSIPGGYGYTF
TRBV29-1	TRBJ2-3	CSVELAGPTDTQYF
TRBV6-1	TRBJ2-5	CASGSIETQYF
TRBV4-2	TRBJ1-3	CASSQENGRGAGNTIYF
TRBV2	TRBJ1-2	CASQDRGDYGYTF
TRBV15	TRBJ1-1	CATSRGREGWTEAFF
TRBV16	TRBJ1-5	CASSPIAGSQPQHF
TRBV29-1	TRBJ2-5	CSVEGRGETQYF
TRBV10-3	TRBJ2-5	CAISDPAGGHETQYF
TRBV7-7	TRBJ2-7	CASSLWYGSYEQYF
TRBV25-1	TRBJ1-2	CASRRPGSYGYTF
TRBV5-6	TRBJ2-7	CASSYGLASYEQYF
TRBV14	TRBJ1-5	CASSQDRTGSQHF
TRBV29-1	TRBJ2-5	CSVEKASGTTQYF
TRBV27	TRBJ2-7	CASRHRAGGEQYF
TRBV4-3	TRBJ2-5	CASSQVALGSGGETQYF
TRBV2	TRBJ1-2	CAGSGTGAFIYTF
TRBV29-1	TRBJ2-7	CSVELNSGQGSYEQYF
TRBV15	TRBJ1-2	CATSRGTGSNYGYTF
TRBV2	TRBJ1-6	CASSEAVQGQSPLHF
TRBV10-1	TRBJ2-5	CASSESKDRGETQYF
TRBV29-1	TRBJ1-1	CSVRTGYTEAFF
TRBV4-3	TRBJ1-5	CASSQSRVASPAQHF
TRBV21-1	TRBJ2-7	CASSKDAGPYEQYF
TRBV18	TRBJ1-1	CASSPPGLVGKAFF
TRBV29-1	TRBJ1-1	CSVAGTDHMNTEAFF
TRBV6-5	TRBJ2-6	CASHGGGSGANVLTF